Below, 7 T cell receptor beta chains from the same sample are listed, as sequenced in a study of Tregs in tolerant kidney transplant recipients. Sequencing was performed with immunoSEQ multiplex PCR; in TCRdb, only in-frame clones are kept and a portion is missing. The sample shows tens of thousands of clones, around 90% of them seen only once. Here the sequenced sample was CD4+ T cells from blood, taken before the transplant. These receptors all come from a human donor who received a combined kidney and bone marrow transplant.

DNA of the CDR3: TGTGCCATCACCCAAGGACTAGCGGGCTCCTACAATGAGCAGTTCTTC. Its translation: CAITQGLAGSYNEQFF. V is TRBV10-3 and J is TRBJ2-1, with TRBD2 matching 11 bases. Germline lookup yields CDR1 ENHRY and CDR2 SYGVKD. The CDR3 is 16 amino acids. The V and J ends lost 7 bases and 0 bases, in that order; junction bases with no gene match: 5.

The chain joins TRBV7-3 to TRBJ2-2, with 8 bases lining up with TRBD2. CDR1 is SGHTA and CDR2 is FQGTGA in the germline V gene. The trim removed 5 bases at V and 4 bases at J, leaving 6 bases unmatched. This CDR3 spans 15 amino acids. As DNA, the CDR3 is TGTGCCAGCAGCCCCCTCCTAGCGGGCACCGGGGAGCTGTTTTTT. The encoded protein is CASSPLLAGTGELFF.

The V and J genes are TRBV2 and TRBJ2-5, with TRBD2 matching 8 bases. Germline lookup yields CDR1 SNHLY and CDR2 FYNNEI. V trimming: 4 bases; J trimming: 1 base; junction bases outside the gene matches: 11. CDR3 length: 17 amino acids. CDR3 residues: CASSADAGGDLQETQYF. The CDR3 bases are TGTGCCAGCAGTGCCGACGCCGGGGGGGACCTCCAAGAGACCCAGTACTTC.

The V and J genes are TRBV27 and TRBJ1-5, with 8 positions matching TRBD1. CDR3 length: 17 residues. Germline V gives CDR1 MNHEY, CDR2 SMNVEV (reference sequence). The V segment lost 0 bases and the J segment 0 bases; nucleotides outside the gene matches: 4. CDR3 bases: TGTGCCAGCAGTTTATCGAGGGGACAGGCTAGCAATCAGCCCCAGCATTTT. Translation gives CASSLSRGQASNQPQHF.

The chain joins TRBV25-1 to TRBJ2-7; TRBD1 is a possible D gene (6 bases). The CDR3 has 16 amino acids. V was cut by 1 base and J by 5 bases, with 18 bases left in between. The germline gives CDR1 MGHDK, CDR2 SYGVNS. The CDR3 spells CASSEFLRGSGDEQYF. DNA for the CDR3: TGTGCCAGCAGTGAATTTCTCAGGGGTTCTGGCGACGAGCAGTACTTC.

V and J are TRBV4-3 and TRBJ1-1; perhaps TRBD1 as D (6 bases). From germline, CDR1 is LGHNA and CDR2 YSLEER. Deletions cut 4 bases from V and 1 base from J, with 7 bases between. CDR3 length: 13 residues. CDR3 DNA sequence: TGCGCCAGCAGCCCGGGACAGAACACTGAAGCTTTCTTT. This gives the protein CASSPGQNTEAFF.

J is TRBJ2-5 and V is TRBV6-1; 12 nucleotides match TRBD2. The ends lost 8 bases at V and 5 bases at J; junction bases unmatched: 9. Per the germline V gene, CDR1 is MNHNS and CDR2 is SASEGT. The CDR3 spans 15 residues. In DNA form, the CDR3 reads TGTGCCAGCGTGCTAGCGGGAGGGCCTGGGGAGACCCAGTACTTC. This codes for CASVLAGGPGETQYF.